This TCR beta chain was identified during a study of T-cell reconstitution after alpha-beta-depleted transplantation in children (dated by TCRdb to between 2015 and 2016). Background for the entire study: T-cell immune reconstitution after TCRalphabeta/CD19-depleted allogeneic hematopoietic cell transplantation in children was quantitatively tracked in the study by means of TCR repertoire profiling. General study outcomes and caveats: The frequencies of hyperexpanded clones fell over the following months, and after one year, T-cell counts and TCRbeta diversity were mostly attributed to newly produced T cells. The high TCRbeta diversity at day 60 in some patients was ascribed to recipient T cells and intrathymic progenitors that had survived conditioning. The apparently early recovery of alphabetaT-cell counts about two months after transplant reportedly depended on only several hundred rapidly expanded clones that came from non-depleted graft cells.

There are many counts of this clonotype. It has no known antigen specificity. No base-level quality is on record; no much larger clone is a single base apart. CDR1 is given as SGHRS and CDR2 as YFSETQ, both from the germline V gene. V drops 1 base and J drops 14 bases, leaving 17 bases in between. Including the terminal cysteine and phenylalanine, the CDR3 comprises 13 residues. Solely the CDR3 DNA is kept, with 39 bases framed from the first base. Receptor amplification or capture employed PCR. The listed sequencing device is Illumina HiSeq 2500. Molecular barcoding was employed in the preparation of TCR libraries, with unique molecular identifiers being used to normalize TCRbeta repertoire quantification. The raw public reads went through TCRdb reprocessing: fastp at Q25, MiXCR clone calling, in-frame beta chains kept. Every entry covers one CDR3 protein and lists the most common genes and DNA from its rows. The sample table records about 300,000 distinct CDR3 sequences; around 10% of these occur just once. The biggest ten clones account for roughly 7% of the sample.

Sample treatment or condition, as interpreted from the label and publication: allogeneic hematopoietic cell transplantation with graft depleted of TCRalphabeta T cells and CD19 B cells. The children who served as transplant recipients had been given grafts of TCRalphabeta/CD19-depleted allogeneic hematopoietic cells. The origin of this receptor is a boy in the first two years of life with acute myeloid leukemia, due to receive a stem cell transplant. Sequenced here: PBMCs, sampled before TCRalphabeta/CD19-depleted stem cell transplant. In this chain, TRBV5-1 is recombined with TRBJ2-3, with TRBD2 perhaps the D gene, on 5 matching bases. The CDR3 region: CASSLSEADGLYF. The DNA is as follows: TGCGCCAGCAGCTTGAGCGAGGCGGACGGACTGTATTTT.